Each of the 9 T cell receptor beta chains below was sequenced from the same sample in a study of blood T cell repertoires in COVID-19. TCRdb's copy holds only in-frame clones and misses some; the assay was immunoSEQ multiplex PCR. The table has 250,000 to 350,000 clones, 85% to 90% seen once; the top ten hold roughly 4%. Sequencing was carried out using peripheral blood. These receptors all come from a woman aged 50 to 65 with active or convalescent COVID-19.

This chain joins TRBV28 and TRBJ2-7; 9 bases agree with TRBD1. The trim removed 0 bases at V and 7 bases at J, leaving 4 bases unmatched. This CDR3 comprises 14 residues. Looked up from germline, CDR1 is MDHEN and CDR2 is SYDVKM. CDR3 nucleotide sequence: TGTGCCAGCAGTTTATGGAGCGGACAGGGGGAGCAGTACTTC. Translation gives CASSLWSGQGEQYF.

This chain joins TRBV6-5 and TRBJ2-5; D is unclear. Trimming took off 4 bases at V and 5 bases at J, with 8 bases between the two ends. Germline V gene data show CDR1 as MNHEY and CDR2 as SVGAGI. The CDR3 is 12 residues long. The CDR3 DNA is TGTGCCAGCAGTTCTAGGTGGGAGACCCAGTACTTC. It encodes CASSSRWETQYF.

V is TRBV4-3 and J is TRBJ2-7, with 8 nucleotides matching TRBD1. V lost 4 bases, J lost 0 bases, and 5 bases stayed unmatched. The CDR3 is made up of 15 amino acids. Germline V gene lookup returns CDR1 LGHNA and CDR2 YSLEER. The CDR3 region has the DNA TGCGCCAGCAGCCCCGGACAGGGTAGCTCCTACGAGCAGTACTTC. Its translation: CASSPGQGSSYEQYF.

The rearrangement uses TRBV3-1 (or the pseudogene TRBV3-2) and TRBJ1-1; D is unclear. The CDR3 runs to 11 residues. V shed 1 base and J shed 10 bases, with 7 bases lying between them. Germline V gives CDR1 LGHDT, CDR2 YNNKEL (reference sequence). As DNA, the CDR3 is TGTGCCAGCAGCCAAGGGGCGGGAGCTTTCTTT. Residues: CASSQGAGAFF.

For this clone: This CDR3 is also generated by other DNA sequences in the sample. The chain has TRBV12-3 or TRBV12-4 and TRBJ2-7; 7 bases fit TRBD1. V was clipped by 6 bases and J by 2 bases; unmatched bases: 4. The CDR3 is 13 residues long. The chain's CDR3 is CASSRDRAYEQYF. CDR3 in DNA: TGTGCCAGCAGCCGCGACAGGGCCTACGAGCAGTACTTC.

The chain recombines TRBV30 with TRBJ2-5; D is ambiguous. The germline V and J ends were trimmed by 0 bases and 14 bases, with 22 bases remaining between them. CDR3 length: 14 residues. The germline V gene has CDR1 GTSNPN and CDR2 SVGIG (reference sequence). The CDR3 coding sequence is TGTGCCTGGAGTGTACTCCCCCGTTTCTCCCAACGTTACTTC. Translated, it gives CAWSVLPRFSQRYF.

The chain employs TRBV19 and TRBJ2-1, with TRBD2 as a possible D gene (6 bases). CDR3 length: 16 amino acids. Deletions cut 4 bases from V and 1 base from J, with 14 bases between. The germline V gene has CDR1 LNHDA and CDR2 SQIVND (reference sequence). The CDR3 region is CASSTGTAMSYNEQFF. DNA of the CDR3: TGTGCCAGTAGTACCGGGACTGCCATGTCCTACAATGAGCAGTTCTTC.

The rearrangement links TRBV19 to TRBJ1-1, with 8 bases that match TRBD1. The ends lost 6 bases at V and 1 base at J; junction bases unmatched: 7. This CDR3 is built from 15 residues. CDR1 is LNHDA and CDR2 is SQIVND in the germline V gene (reference sequence). Written as DNA, the CDR3 is TGTGCCAGTAGATGGGGGACAGGTTCGAACACTGAAGCTTTCTTT. Protein product: CASRWGTGSNTEAFF.

The chain employs TRBV21-1 and TRBJ1-5. TRBV21-1 has pseudogene status. The CDR3 runs to 15 residues. CDR3 DNA: TGTGCCAGCAGCAAAGCCGGGGTTATCAATCAGCCCCAGCATTTT. Its protein product is CASSKAGVINQPQHF.